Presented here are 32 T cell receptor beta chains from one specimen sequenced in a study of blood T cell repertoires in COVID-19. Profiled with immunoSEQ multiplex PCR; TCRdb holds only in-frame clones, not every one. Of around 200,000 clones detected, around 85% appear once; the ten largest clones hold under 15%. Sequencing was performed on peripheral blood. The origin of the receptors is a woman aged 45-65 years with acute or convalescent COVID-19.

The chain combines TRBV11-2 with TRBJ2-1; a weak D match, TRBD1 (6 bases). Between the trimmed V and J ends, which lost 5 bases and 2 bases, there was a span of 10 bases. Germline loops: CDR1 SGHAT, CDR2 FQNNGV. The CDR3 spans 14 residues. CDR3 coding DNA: TGTGCCAGCAGCCCCAGGACAGCCTACAATGAGCAGTTCTTC. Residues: CASSPRTAYNEQFF.

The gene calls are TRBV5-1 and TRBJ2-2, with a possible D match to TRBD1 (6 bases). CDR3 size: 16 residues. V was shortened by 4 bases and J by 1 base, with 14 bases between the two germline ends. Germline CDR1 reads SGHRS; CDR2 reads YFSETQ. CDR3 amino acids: CASSPGHKKNTGELFF. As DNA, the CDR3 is TGCGCCAGCAGCCCGGGACATAAGAAGAACACCGGGGAGCTGTTTTTT.

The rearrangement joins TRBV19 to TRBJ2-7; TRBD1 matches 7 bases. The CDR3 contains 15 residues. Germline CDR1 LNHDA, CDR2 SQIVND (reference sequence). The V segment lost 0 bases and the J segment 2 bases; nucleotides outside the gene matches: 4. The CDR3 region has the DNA TGTGCCAGTAGTATAGATCCCGGACAGGCCTACGAGCAGTACTTC. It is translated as CASSIDPGQAYEQYF.

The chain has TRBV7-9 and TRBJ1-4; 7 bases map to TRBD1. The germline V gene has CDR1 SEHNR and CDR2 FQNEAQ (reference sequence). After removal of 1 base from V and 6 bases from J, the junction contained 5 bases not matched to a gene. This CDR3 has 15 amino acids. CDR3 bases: TGTGCCAGCAGCTTAGAGACAGGGCCGGATGAAAAACTGTTTTTT. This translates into CASSLETGPDEKLFF.

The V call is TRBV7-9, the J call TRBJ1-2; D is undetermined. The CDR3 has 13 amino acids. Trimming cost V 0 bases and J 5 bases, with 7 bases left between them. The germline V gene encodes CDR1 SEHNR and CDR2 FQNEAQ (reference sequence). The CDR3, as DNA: TGTGCCAGCAGCTTAGCCGGTCCTTATGGCTACACCTTC. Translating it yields CASSLAGPYGYTF.

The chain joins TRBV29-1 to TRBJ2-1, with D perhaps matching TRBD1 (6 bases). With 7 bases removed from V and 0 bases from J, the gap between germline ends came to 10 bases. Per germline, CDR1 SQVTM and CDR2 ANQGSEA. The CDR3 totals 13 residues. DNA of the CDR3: TGCAGCGCGATGACAGGCTCCTACAATGAGCAGTTCTTC. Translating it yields CSAMTGSYNEQFF.

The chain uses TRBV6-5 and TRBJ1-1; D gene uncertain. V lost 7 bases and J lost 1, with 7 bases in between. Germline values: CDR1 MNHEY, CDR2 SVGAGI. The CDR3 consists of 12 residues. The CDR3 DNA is TGTGCCAGCACTTTTAAGAACACTGAAGCTTTCTTT. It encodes CASTFKNTEAFF.

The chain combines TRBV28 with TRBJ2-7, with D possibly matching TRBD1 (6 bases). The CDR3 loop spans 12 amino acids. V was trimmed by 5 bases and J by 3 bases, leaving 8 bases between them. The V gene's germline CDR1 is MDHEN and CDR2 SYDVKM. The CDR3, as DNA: TGTGCCAGCAGTCAACAGGGCTACGAGCAGTACTTC. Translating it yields CASSQQGYEQYF. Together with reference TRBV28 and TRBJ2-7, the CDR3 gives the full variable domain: DVKVTQSSRYLVKRTGEKVFLECVQDMDHENMFWYRQDPGLGLRLIYFSYDVKMKEKGDIPEGYSVSREKKERFSLILESASTNQTSMYLCASSQQGYEQYFGPGTRLTVT.

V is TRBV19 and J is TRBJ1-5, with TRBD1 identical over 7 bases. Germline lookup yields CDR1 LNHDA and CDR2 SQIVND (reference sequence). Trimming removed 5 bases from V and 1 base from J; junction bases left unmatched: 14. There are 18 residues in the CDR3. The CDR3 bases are TGTGCCAGTAGTGCCCGACAGGGCTATGGAGAAAGCAATCAGCCCCAGCATTTT. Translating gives CASSARQGYGESNQPQHF.

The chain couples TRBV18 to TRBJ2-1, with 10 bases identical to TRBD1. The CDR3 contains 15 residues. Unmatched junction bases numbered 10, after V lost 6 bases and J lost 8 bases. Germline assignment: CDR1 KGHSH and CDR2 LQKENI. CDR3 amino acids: CASSPGDRGLDEQFF. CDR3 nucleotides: TGTGCCAGCTCCCCGGGGGACAGGGGTTTGGATGAGCAGTTCTTC.

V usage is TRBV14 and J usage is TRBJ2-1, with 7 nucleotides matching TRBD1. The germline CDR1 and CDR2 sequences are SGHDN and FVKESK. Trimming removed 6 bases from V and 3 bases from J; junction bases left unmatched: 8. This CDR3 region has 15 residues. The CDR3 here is CASSLRRDSYNEQFF. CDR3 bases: TGTGCCAGCAGTCTACGCCGGGACAGCTACAATGAGCAGTTCTTC. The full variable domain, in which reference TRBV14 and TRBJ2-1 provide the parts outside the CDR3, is EAGVTQFPSHSVIEKGQTVTLRCDPISGHDNLYWYRRVMGKEIKFLLHFVKESKQDESGMPNNRFLAERTGGTYSTLKVQPAELEDSGVYFCASSLRRDSYNEQFFGPGTRLTVL.

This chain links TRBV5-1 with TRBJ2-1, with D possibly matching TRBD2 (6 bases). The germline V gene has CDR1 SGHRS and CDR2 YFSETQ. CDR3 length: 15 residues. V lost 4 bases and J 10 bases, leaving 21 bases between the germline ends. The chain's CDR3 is CASSPGGASPGEQFF. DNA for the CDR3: TGCGCCAGCAGCCCTGGCGGGGCTAGCCCCGGGGAGCAGTTCTTC.

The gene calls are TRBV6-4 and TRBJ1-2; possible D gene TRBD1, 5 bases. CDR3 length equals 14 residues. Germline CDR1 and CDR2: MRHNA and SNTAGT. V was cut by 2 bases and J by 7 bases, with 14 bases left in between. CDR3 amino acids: CASSDGRGLAGYTF. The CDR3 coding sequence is TGTGCCAGCAGTGACGGGAGGGGACTCGCTGGCTACACCTTC.

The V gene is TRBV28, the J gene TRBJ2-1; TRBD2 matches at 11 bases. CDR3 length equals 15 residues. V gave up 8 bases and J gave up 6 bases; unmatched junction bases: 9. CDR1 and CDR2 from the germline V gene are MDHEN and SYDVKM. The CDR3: CASSRGTSGLNEQFF. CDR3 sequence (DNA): TGTGCCAGCTCTAGGGGGACTAGCGGACTCAATGAGCAGTTCTTC.

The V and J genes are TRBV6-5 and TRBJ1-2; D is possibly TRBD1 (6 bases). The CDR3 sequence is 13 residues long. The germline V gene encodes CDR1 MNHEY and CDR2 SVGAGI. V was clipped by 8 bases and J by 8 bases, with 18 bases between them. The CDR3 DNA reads TGTGCCAGCCTCCGGGCAGGGACACACGGCTACACCTTC. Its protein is CASLRAGTHGYTF.

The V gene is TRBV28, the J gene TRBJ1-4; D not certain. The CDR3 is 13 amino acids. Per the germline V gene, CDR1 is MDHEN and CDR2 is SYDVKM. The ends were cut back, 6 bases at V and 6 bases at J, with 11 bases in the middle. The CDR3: CASRWSSYEKLFF. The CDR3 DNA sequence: TGTGCCAGCAGATGGAGTTCATATGAAAAACTGTTTTTT.

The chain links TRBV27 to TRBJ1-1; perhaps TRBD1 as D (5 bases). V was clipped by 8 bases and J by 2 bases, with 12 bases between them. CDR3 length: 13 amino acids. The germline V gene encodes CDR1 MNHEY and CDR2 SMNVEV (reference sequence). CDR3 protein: CASGGTVNTEAFF. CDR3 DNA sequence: TGTGCCAGCGGGGGGACTGTAAACACTGAAGCTTTCTTT.

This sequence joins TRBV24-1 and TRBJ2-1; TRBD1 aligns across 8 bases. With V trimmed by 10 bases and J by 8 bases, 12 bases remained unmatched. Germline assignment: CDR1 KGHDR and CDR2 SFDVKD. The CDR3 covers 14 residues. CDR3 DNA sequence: TGTGCCACTTCTAGGACAGGGCCAATCGATGAGCAGTTCTTC. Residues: CATSRTGPIDEQFF.

The CDR3 sequence: CASSLEQSATNEKLFF. For the CDR3, the DNA is TGCGCCAGCAGCTTGGAACAGTCTGCAACTAATGAAAAACTGTTTTTT. The chain is built from TRBV5-1 and TRBJ1-4; D gene ambiguous. V shed 0 bases and J shed 0 bases, with 9 bases lying between them. This CDR3 is 16 amino acids long. Germline CDR1 is SGHRS and CDR2 is YFSETQ.

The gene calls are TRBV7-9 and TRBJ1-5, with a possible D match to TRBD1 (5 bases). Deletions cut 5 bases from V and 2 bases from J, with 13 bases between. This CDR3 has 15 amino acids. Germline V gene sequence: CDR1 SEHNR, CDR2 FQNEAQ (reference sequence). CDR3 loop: CASSTTGGGNQPQHF. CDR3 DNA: TGTGCCAGCAGCACGACGGGGGGAGGCAATCAGCCCCAGCATTTT.

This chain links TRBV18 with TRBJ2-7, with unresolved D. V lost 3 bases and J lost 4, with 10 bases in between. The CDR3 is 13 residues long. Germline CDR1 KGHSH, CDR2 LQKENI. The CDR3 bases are TGTGCCAGCTCACCGAGAACCGGTTACGAGCAGTACTTC. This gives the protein CASSPRTGYEQYF.

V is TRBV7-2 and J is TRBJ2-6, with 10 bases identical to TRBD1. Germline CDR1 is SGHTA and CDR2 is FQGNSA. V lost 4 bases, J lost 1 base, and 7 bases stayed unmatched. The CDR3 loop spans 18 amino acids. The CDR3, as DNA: TGTGCCAGCAGCTCACGGACAGGGGGACTATCTGGGGCCAACGTCCTGACTTTC. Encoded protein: CASSSRTGGLSGANVLTF.

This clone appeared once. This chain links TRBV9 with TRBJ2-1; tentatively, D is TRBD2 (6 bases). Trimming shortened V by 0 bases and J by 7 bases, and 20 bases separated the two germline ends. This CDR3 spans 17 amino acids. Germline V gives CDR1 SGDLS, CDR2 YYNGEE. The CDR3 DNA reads TGTGCCAGCAGCGTAGTTTCCGGACTACAGCTTATGAATGAGCAGTTCTTC. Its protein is CASSVVSGLQLMNEQFF.

CDR3 sequence reads: CAWRKSRGATNEKLFF. The CDR3 coding sequence is TGTGCCTGGAGGAAGTCTCGCGGGGCAACTAATGAAAAACTGTTTTTT. This rearrangement joins TRBV30 to TRBJ1-4; D ambiguous. With 3 bases removed from V and 0 bases from J, the gap between germline ends came to 14 bases. The length of the CDR3 is 16 residues. Germline loops: CDR1 GTSNPN, CDR2 SVGIG (reference sequence).

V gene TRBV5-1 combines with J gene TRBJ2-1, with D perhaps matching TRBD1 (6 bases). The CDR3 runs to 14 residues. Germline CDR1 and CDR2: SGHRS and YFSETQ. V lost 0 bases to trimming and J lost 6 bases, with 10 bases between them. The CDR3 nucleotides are TGCGCCAGCAGCTTGGTTCAAGGGGGCAATGAGCAGTTCTTC. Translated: CASSLVQGGNEQFF.

The CDR3 is CASSGRLADSYNEQFF. In DNA, the CDR3 is TGTGCCAGCAGCGGCCGACTAGCGGATTCCTACAATGAGCAGTTCTTC. The chain is built from TRBV9 and TRBJ2-1, with 9 bases lining up with TRBD2. CDR1 and CDR2 from the germline V gene are SGDLS and YYNGEE. Trimming took 3 bases from V and 1 from J; bases not matched to a gene: 5. This CDR3 has 16 amino acids.

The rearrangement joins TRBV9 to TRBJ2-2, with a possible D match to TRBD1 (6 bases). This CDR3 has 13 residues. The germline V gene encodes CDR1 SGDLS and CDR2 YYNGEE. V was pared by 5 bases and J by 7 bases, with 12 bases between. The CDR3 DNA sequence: TGTGCCAGCAGTCCCGGACAGAGCGGGGAGCTGTTTTTT. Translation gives CASSPGQSGELFF. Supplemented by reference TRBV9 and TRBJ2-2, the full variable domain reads DSGVTQTPKHLITATGQRVTLRCSPRSGDLSVYWYQQSLDQGLQFLIQYYNGEERAKGNILERFSAQQFPDLHSELNLSSLELGDSALYFCASSPGQSGELFFGEGSRLTVL.

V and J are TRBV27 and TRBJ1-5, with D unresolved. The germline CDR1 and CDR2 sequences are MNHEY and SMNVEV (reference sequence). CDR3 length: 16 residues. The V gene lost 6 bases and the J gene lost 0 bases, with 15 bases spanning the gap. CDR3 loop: CASRLTFGGSNQPQHF. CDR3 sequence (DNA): TGTGCCAGCAGATTAACGTTCGGCGGTAGCAATCAGCCCCAGCATTTT.

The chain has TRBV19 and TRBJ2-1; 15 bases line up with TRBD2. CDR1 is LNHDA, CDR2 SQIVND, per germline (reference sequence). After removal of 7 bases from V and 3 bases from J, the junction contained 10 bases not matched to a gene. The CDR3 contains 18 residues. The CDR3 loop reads CASTYGGLAGGFYNEQFF. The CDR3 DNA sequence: TGTGCCAGTACCTATGGGGGACTAGCGGGGGGTTTCTACAATGAGCAGTTCTTC.

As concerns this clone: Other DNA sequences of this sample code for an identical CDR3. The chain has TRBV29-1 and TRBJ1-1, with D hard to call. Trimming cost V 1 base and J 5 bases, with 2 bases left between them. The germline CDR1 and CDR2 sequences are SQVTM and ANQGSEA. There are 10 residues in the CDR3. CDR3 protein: CSVEVTEAFF. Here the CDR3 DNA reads TGCAGCGTTGAAGTAACTGAAGCTTTCTTT.

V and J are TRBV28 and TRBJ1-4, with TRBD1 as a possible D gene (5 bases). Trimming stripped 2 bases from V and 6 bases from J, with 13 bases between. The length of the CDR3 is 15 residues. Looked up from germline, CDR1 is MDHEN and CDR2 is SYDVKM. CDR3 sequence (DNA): TGTGCCAGCAGTTTACCGGGGGATGGGGATGAAAAACTGTTTTTT. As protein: CASSLPGDGDEKLFF.

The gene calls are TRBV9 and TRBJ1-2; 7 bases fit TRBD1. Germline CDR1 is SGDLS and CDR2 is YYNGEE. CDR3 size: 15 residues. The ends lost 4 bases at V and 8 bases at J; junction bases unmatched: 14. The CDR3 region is CASSQKADRVGGYTF. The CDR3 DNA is TGTGCCAGCAGCCAGAAGGCCGACAGGGTGGGAGGCTACACCTTC.